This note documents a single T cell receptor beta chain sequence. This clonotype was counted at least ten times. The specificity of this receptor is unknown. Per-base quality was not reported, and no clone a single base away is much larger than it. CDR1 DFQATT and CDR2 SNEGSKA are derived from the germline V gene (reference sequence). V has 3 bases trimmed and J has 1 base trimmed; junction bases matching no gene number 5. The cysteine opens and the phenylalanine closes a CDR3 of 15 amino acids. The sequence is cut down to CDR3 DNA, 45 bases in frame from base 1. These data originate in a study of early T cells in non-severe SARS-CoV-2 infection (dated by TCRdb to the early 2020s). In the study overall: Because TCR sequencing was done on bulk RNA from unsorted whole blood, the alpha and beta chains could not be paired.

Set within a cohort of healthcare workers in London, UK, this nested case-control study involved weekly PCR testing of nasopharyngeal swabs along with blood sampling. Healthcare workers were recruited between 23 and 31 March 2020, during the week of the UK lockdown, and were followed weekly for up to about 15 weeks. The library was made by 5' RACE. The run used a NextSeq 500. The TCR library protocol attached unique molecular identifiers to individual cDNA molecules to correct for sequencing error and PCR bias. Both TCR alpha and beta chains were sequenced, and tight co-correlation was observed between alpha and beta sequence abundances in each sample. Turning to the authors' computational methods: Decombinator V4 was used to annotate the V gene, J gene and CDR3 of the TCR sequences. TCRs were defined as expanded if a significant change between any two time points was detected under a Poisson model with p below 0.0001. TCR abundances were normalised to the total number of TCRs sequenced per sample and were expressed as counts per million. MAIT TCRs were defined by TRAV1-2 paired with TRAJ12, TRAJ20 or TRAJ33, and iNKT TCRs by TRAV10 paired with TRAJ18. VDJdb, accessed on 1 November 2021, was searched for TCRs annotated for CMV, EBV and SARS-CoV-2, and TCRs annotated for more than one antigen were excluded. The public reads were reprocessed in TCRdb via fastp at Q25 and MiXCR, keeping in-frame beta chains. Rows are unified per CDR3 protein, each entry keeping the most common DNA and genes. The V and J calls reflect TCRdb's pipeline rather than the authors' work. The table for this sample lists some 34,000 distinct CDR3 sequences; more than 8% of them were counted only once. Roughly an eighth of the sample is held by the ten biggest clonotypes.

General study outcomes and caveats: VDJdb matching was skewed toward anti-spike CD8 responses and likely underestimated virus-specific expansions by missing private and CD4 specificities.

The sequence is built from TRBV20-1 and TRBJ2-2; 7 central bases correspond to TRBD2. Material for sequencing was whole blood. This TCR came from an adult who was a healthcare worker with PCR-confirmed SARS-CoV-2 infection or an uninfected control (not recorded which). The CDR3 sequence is CSASIPSGNTGELFF. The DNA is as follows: TGCAGTGCTAGTATCCCTAGCGGGAACACCGGGGAGCTGTTTTTT.